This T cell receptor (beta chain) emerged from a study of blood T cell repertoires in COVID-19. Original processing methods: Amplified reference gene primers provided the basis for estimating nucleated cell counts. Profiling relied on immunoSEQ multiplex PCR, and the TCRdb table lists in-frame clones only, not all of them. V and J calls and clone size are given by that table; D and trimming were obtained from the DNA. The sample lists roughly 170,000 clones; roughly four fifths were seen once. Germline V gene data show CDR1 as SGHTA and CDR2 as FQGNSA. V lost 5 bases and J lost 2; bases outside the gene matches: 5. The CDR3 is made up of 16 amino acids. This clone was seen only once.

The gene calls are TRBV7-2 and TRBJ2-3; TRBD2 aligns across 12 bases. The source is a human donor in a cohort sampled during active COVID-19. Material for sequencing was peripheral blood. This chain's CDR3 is CASSPSSGGATDTQYF. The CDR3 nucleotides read TGTGCCAGCAGCCCCTCTAGCGGGGGGGCCACAGATACGCAGTATTTT.